These 29 T cell receptor beta chains came from one sample sequenced in a study of OX40 agonist ivuxolimab in advanced cancers. Sequencing was performed with immunoSEQ multiplex PCR; in TCRdb, only in-frame clones are kept and a portion is missing. Of approximately 67,000 clones detected, more than 70% appear once; the ten largest clones hold 8.2%. This specimen consisted of CD4+ or CD8+ T cells sorted from blood, obtained in a trial of the OX40 agonist ivuxolimab. The receptors shown here come from an adult with an advanced solid tumor such as melanoma, head and neck, liver or kidney cancer.

V is TRBV7-2 and J is TRBJ2-5; D uncertain. V lost 0 bases and J 5 bases, leaving 4 bases between the germline ends. Germline V gene data show CDR1 as SGHTA and CDR2 as FQGNSA. The CDR3 extends over 12 amino acids. CDR3 residues: CASSLAWETQYF. CDR3 nucleotides: TGTGCCAGCAGCTTAGCTTGGGAGACCCAGTACTTC.

V and J are TRBV27 and TRBJ2-2; 12 positions match TRBD2. Per the germline V gene, CDR1 is MNHEY and CDR2 is SMNVEV (reference sequence). CDR3 length: 17 residues. V lost 6 bases to trimming and J lost 7 bases; unmatched junction nucleotides: 12. The CDR3 here is CASSRKTSGSSGGELFF. CDR3 nucleotides: TGTGCCAGCAGCCGTAAGACTAGCGGGAGCTCTGGCGGGGAGCTGTTTTTT.

The V gene is TRBV29-1, the J gene TRBJ1-1, with a possible D match to TRBD1 (6 bases). Germline CDR1 is SQVTM and CDR2 is ANQGSEA. The CDR3 is made up of 15 amino acids. V gave up 7 bases and J gave up 7 bases, with 25 bases separating them. This chain's CDR3 is CSAQRDQGSRGEAFF. CDR3 nucleotide sequence: TGCAGCGCACAAAGGGACCAGGGGTCGAGGGGTGAAGCTTTCTTT.

This clone was counted between two and nine times. The DNA of the CDR3 is TGTGCCAGCAGCCCTCTAGAATTCGGCACAGATACGCAGTATTTT. Protein sequence: CASSPLEFGTDTQYF. This rearrangement joins TRBV6-5 to TRBJ2-3; D uncertain. The germline gives CDR1 MNHEY, CDR2 SVGAGI. The CDR3 has 15 residues. The V end lost 6 bases, the J end lost 1 base, and 14 bases lay between the germline ends.

The V call is TRBV5-4, the J call TRBJ1-1; weak D call: TRBD1 (5 bases). The CDR3 covers 15 residues. CDR1 SGHNT and CDR2 YYREEE come from the germline V gene (reference sequence). Trimming left V 3 bases short and J 2 bases short, with 14 bases between. For the CDR3, the DNA is TGTGCCAGCAGCTCAGGGCGGGGCGGTAACACTGAAGCTTTCTTT. It is translated as CASSSGRGGNTEAFF.

The genes are TRBV6-6 and TRBJ2-7, with D tentatively TRBD1 or TRBD2 (5 bases each). Trimming left V 8 bases short and J 0 bases short, with 11 bases between. Germline V lookup: CDR1 MNHNY, CDR2 SVGAGI (reference sequence). The CDR3 consists of 13 residues. The chain's CDR3 is CASSGTDSYEQYV. In DNA form, the CDR3 reads TGTGCCAGCTCCGGGACGGACTCCTACGAGCAGTACGTC.

This sequence joins TRBV11-2 and TRBJ2-5, with 9 bases aligning to TRBD1. Losses at the gene ends were 3 bases for V and 4 bases for J; bases not matched to a gene: 6. CDR3 size: 15 residues. The germline gives CDR1 SGHAT, CDR2 FQNNGV. Here the CDR3 DNA reads TGTGCCAGCAGCTTTACTACAGGGGGCGCAGAGACCCAGTACTTC. It encodes CASSFTTGGAETQYF.

CDR3 in amino acids: CASSEDPISGGAGETQYF. The CDR3 DNA sequence: TGTGCCAGCAGTGAAGACCCGATTAGCGGGGGGGCCGGCGAGACCCAGTACTTC. The chain recombines TRBV2 with TRBJ2-5; 11 nucleotides agree with TRBD2. The CDR3 runs 18 residues. Germline V gene sequence: CDR1 SNHLY, CDR2 FYNNEI. V lost 1 base, J lost 5 bases, and 12 bases stayed unmatched.

V gene TRBV9 combines with J gene TRBJ1-3, with 10 bases fitting TRBD1. V gave up 0 bases and J gave up 1 base; unmatched junction bases: 1. Germline lookup yields CDR1 SGDLS and CDR2 YYNGEE. The CDR3 is 16 amino acids. This chain's CDR3 is CASSVVGQGSGNTIYF. The DNA of the CDR3 is TGTGCCAGCAGCGTAGTGGGACAGGGGTCTGGAAACACCATATATTTT. The whole variable domain, filled in from reference TRBV9 and TRBJ1-3, reads DSGVTQTPKHLITATGQRVTLRCSPRSGDLSVYWYQQSLDQGLQFLIQYYNGEERAKGNILERFSAQQFPDLHSELNLSSLELGDSALYFCASSVVGQGSGNTIYFGEGSWLTVV.

The chain links TRBV27 to TRBJ2-1; TRBD2 aligns across 9 bases. The V and J ends lost 5 bases and 6 bases, in that order; junction bases with no gene match: 14. The CDR3 is made up of 17 amino acids. Germline lookup yields CDR1 MNHEY and CDR2 SMNVEV (reference sequence). CDR3 amino acids: CASSTPGLAGVSNEQFF. CDR3 DNA: TGTGCCAGCAGTACCCCCGGCTTAGCGGGAGTCTCCAATGAGCAGTTCTTC.

The chain recombines TRBV6-1 with TRBJ1-2; D gene uncertain. This CDR3 comprises 12 residues. V was pared by 1 base and J by 3 bases, with 3 bases between. Germline V gives CDR1 MNHNS, CDR2 SASEGT. CDR3 bases: TGTGCCAGCAGTGAAGGGGACTATGGCTACACCTTC. Amino acid sequence: CASSEGDYGYTF.

The chain carries TRBV7-2 and TRBJ1-1; a possible D gene is TRBD1 (5 bases). The germline V and J ends were trimmed by 5 bases and 5 bases, with 21 bases remaining between them. Germline values: CDR1 SGHTA, CDR2 FQGNSA. The CDR3 covers 16 residues. DNA for the CDR3: TGTGCCAGCAGCCGATACGCGGGGGGGGACTGGACTGAAGCTTTCTTT. It encodes CASSRYAGGDWTEAFF.

V usage is TRBV6-1 and J usage is TRBJ1-1, with D hard to call. V was pared by 4 bases and J by 1 base, with 13 bases between. Germline CDR1 MNHNS, CDR2 SASEGT. CDR3 size: 15 residues. The CDR3 loop is CASSVSGLGNTEAFF. In nucleotides, the CDR3 is TGTGCCAGCAGTGTATCGGGTTTGGGGAACACTGAAGCTTTCTTT.

The chain joins TRBV9 to TRBJ2-1; possible D gene TRBD2, 7 bases. V lost 0 bases and J lost 6, with 16 bases in between. Germline V gene data show CDR1 as SGDLS and CDR2 as YYNGEE. CDR3 size: 16 residues. CDR3 in amino acids: CASSVAGRGLSNEQFF. In DNA, the CDR3 is TGTGCCAGCAGCGTAGCGGGGCGGGGGCTTTCCAATGAGCAGTTCTTC.

Of note for this clone: Additional DNA sequences in this sample encode the identical CDR3. The V and J genes are TRBV9 and TRBJ2-2; D gene ambiguous. V was trimmed by 3 bases and J by 2 bases, leaving 8 bases between them. Germline CDR1 SGDLS, CDR2 YYNGEE. This CDR3 contains 14 residues. CDR3 region: CASSASSNTGELFF. Here the CDR3 DNA reads TGTGCCAGCAGCGCATCTAGTAACACCGGGGAGCTGTTTTTT.

This clone was seen only once. The V gene is TRBV7-3, the J gene TRBJ1-1; TRBD1 matches at 7 bases. Per germline, CDR1 SGHTA and CDR2 FQGTGA. The length of the CDR3 is 13 residues. Losses at the gene ends were 5 bases for V and 1 base for J; bases not matched to a gene: 1. CDR3 sequence reads: CASSTGANTEAFF. CDR3 in DNA: TGTGCCAGCAGCACAGGGGCGAACACTGAAGCTTTCTTT.

The chain couples TRBV6-1 to TRBJ1-2, with D possibly being TRBD1 (6 bases). The CDR3 is 14 amino acids. CDR1 and CDR2 (germline): MNHNS, SASEGT. Trimming left V 3 bases short and J 3 bases short, with 11 bases between. CDR3 in DNA: TGTGCCAGCAGTGAGCAAGAGGGGGACTATGGCTACACCTTC. Its translation: CASSEQEGDYGYTF.

The count of this clone is one. For the CDR3, the DNA is TGTGCCAGCAGCTTGGGCGGATATAGCAATCAGCCCCAGCATTTT. Translated, it gives CASSLGGYSNQPQHF. This rearrangement joins TRBV5-6 to TRBJ1-5; unclear D gene. Between the trimmed V and J ends, which lost 0 bases and 0 bases, there was a span of 7 bases. CDR3 length: 15 residues. Germline V gene data show CDR1 as SGHDT and CDR2 as YYEEEE.

The gene calls are TRBV6-1 and TRBJ1-1, with 7 bases that match TRBD1. V was pared by 7 bases and J by 0 bases, with 5 bases of the junction left unmatched. Germline assignment: CDR1 MNHNS and CDR2 SASEGT. The CDR3 loop spans 14 amino acids. CDR3 in DNA: TGTGCCAGCACCGGGACAGCAATGAACACTGAAGCTTTCTTT. Encoded protein: CASTGTAMNTEAFF.

The chain has TRBV27 and TRBJ1-1; D is unresolved. The germline CDR1 and CDR2 sequences are MNHEY and SMNVEV (reference sequence). The CDR3 spans 13 residues. Trimming took off 6 bases at V and 4 bases at J, with 12 bases between the two ends. The CDR3 loop is CASSLHVGTEAFF. For the CDR3, the DNA is TGTGCCAGCAGCCTCCACGTGGGCACTGAAGCTTTCTTT.

The rearrangement uses TRBV7-8 and TRBJ1-1; TRBD1 might be the D (6 bases). V dropped 4 bases and J dropped 5 bases, with 14 bases sitting between them. The length of the CDR3 is 14 residues. CDR1 is SGHVS, CDR2 FQNEAQ, per germline. This CDR3 reads CASSSGQFGTEAFF. The DNA of the CDR3 is TGTGCCAGCAGCTCTGGACAGTTCGGGACTGAAGCTTTCTTT.

Here the CDR3 DNA reads TGTGCCAGCAGGGATTCCCCAGGGGCGAACGGCTACACCTTC. It specifies CASRDSPGANGYTF. The V and J genes are TRBV28 and TRBJ1-2; a possible D gene is TRBD1 (6 bases). Trimming removed 6 bases at V and 8 bases at J, with 19 bases between. This CDR3 is built from 14 residues. CDR1 is MDHEN, CDR2 SYDVKM, per germline.

The rearrangement uses TRBV4-1 and TRBJ1-3, with 9 bases aligning to TRBD1. This CDR3 has 15 amino acids. The germline V gene has CDR1 MGHRA and CDR2 YSYEKL. J lost 2 bases, V lost 4 bases, and 3 bases had no gene match. The CDR3 nucleotides read TGCGCCAGCAGCCGGGACAGGGCACCTGGAAACACCATATATTTT. Translating it yields CASSRDRAPGNTIYF.

The chain links TRBV28 to TRBJ1-3; weak D call: TRBD1 (6 bases). V lost 6 bases to trimming and J lost 0 bases, with 12 bases between them. The CDR3 loop spans 15 amino acids. The germline V gene has CDR1 MDHEN and CDR2 SYDVKM. The CDR3 spells CASSRTGSSGNTIYF. CDR3 coding DNA: TGTGCCAGCAGCCGAACAGGGAGCTCTGGAAACACCATATATTTT. Combining the CDR3 with reference TRBV28 and TRBJ1-3 gives the whole variable domain DVKVTQSSRYLVKRTGEKVFLECVQDMDHENMFWYRQDPGLGLRLIYFSYDVKMKEKGDIPEGYSVSREKKERFSLILESASTNQTSMYLCASSRTGSSGNTIYFGEGSWLTVV.

This chain connects TRBV19 to TRBJ1-2; tentative D call: TRBD1 (5 bases). Germline-derived CDR1 and CDR2 are LNHDA and SQIVND (reference sequence). V shed 6 bases and J shed 6 bases, with 17 bases lying between them. The CDR3 contains 14 residues. CDR3 region: CASRSRREVHGYTF. The DNA for the CDR3 is TGTGCCAGTAGGTCCCGCAGGGAAGTTCATGGCTACACCTTC.

The chain employs TRBV7-3 and TRBJ2-5; TRBD1 or TRBD2 may be the D gene (5 bases each). CDR1 and CDR2 (germline): SGHTA, FQGTGA. The CDR3 covers 15 residues. V was trimmed by 5 bases and J by 2 bases, leaving 15 bases between them. This chain's CDR3 is CASSPGRGSQETQYF. The CDR3 bases are TGTGCCAGCAGCCCGGGAAGGGGAAGTCAAGAGACCCAGTACTTC.

J is TRBJ2-7 and V is TRBV7-6; TRBD2 matches 9 bases. V lost 5 bases and J lost 3; bases outside the gene matches: 5. CDR1 is SGHVS and CDR2 is FNYEAQ in the germline V gene. The CDR3 contains 14 residues. CDR3 DNA sequence: TGTGCCAGCAGCCGCGGGGGGGACAGCTACGAGCAGTACGTC. Residues: CASSRGGDSYEQYV.

This clone was found a few times. The V and J genes are TRBV9 and TRBJ1-1; D remains ambiguous. The length of the CDR3 is 17 residues. The ends were cut back, 0 bases at V and 5 bases at J, with 20 bases in the middle. Germline V gene data show CDR1 as SGDLS and CDR2 as YYNGEE. Here the CDR3 DNA reads TGTGCCAGCAGCGTAGAGAGAGGAGGGTGGGATACGACTGAAGCTTTCTTT. Protein: CASSVERGGWDTTEAFF. Filled out from reference TRBV9 and TRBJ1-1, the complete variable domain reads DSGVTQTPKHLITATGQRVTLRCSPRSGDLSVYWYQQSLDQGLQFLIQYYNGEERAKGNILERFSAQQFPDLHSELNLSSLELGDSALYFCASSVERGGWDTTEAFFGQGTRLTVV.

The chain uses TRBV19 and TRBJ2-3; TRBD1 matches at 9 bases. J gave up 5 bases and V 1 base, and 7 bases lay outside the gene matches. Germline V gene data show CDR1 as LNHDA and CDR2 as SQIVND (reference sequence). The CDR3 is 16 residues long. CDR3 loop: CASSIGGGQGGDTQYF. DNA for the CDR3: TGTGCCAGTAGTATAGGGGGGGGACAGGGAGGAGATACGCAGTATTTT.